These 21 T cell receptor beta chains were all obtained from the same sample, sequenced in a study of shared clonotypes between healthy human individuals. Naive CD8 cells lacked CD45RO, underwent positive selection for CCR7 and left out terminally differentiated effector memory CD45RA+ cells. The assay was immunoSEQ multiplex PCR, and TCRdb's table has in-frame clones only and misses some. Here the sample spans approximately 1.9 million clones, 85% to 95% being singletons. The sample taken for sequencing was naive CD8+ T cells from PBMCs. These receptors came from a man between 18 and 35 years old in good health. Some clones in this sample may be carry-over from other donors' samples.

A few counts support this clone. The V call is TRBV5-1, the J call TRBJ2-3; D is unclear. Germline loops: CDR1 SGHRS, CDR2 YFSETQ. Trimming shortened V by 3 bases and J by 2 bases, and 1 base separated the two germline ends. The CDR3 contains 11 residues. The CDR3 reads CASSYTDTQYF. The CDR3 bases are TGCGCCAGCAGCTACACAGATACGCAGTATTTT. The whole variable domain, remainder taken from reference TRBV5-1 and TRBJ2-3, is KAGVTQTPRYLIKTRGQQVTLSCSPISGHRSVSWYQQTPGQGLQFLFEYFSETQRNKGNFPGRFSGRQFSNSRSEMNVSTLELGDSALYLCASSYTDTQYFGPGTRLTVL.

V gene TRBV6-6 combines with J gene TRBJ2-7; 7 bases align to TRBD1. With V trimmed by 6 bases and J by 6 bases, 11 bases remained unmatched. The CDR3 consists of 14 residues. CDR1 and CDR2 from the germline V gene are MNHNY and SVGAGI (reference sequence). DNA of the CDR3: TGTGCCAGCAGCCGTCCCGACAGGGTAGGCGAGCAGTACTTC. Protein sequence: CASSRPDRVGEQYF.

This clone was detected once. The chain links TRBV5-4 to TRBJ2-1, with D uncertain. Trimming left V 2 bases short and J 0 bases short, with 9 bases between. Germline lookup yields CDR1 SGHNT and CDR2 YYREEE (reference sequence). This CDR3 has 15 amino acids. The CDR3 sequence: CASSFVGPSYNEQFF. The CDR3 coding sequence is TGTGCCAGCAGCTTCGTCGGGCCCTCCTACAATGAGCAGTTCTTC.

The V gene is TRBV10-2, the J gene TRBJ2-5; D is undetermined. The CDR3 sequence is 15 residues long. Trimming stripped 4 bases from V and 4 bases from J, with 16 bases between. Germline V gene sequence: CDR1 WSHSY, CDR2 SAAADI. As DNA, the CDR3 is TGCGCCAGCAGTGTATTAGGCGGAACTGCAGAGACCCAGTACTTC. Protein product: CASSVLGGTAETQYF.

This clone showed up just once. The chain is built from TRBV19 and TRBJ1-5; D is unresolved. CDR1 and CDR2 from the germline V gene are LNHDA and SQIVND (reference sequence). V dropped 4 bases and J dropped 4 bases, with 11 bases sitting between them. The CDR3 covers 14 residues. CDR3 loop: CASSTRSGNQPQHF. Written as DNA, the CDR3 is TGTGCCAGTAGTACCAGGTCCGGTAATCAGCCCCAGCATTTT.

The chain employs TRBV7-3 and TRBJ2-3, with D uncertain. The CDR3 consists of 14 residues. The V and J ends lost 1 base and 1 base respectively, with 6 bases between them. The germline gives CDR1 SGHTA, CDR2 FQGTGA. CDR3 nucleotide sequence: TGTGCCAGCAGCTTAAGTCAGGGCACAGATACGCAGTATTTT. Its translation: CASSLSQGTDTQYF.

The chain links TRBV7-9 to TRBJ2-1, with 11 bases matching TRBD2. Trimming at V came to 5 bases and at J to 5 bases, leaving 11 bases not matched to a gene. The CDR3 has 17 residues. The germline V gene has CDR1 SEHNR and CDR2 FQNEAQ (reference sequence). The CDR3 sequence: CASSGGVAGGTDNEQFF. The DNA of the CDR3 is TGTGCCAGCAGCGGGGGCGTAGCGGGAGGGACCGACAATGAGCAGTTCTTC.

This clone was observed once. This chain links TRBV7-2 with TRBJ1-2, with a weak D call TRBD1 (5 bases). The ends were cut back, 3 bases at V and 4 bases at J, with 15 bases in the middle. The CDR3 length is 15 residues. Germline values: CDR1 SGHTA, CDR2 FQGNSA. This CDR3 reads CASSFDTLRGYGYTF. The CDR3 nucleotides are TGTGCCAGCAGCTTCGACACCCTAAGGGGCTATGGCTACACCTTC.

This clone was seen a few times. This same CDR3 is encoded by further DNA sequences in the sample. V is TRBV4-1 and J is TRBJ2-1, with 9 bases aligning to TRBD2. Unmatched junction bases numbered 0, after V lost 0 bases and J lost 0 bases. Germline V gene lookup returns CDR1 MGHRA and CDR2 YSYEKL. This CDR3 is 16 amino acids long. The CDR3 coding sequence is TGCGCCAGCAGCCAAGATAGCGGGAGCTCCTACAATGAGCAGTTCTTC. Amino acid sequence: CASSQDSGSSYNEQFF.

Remarks on this clone: Other DNA sequences within the sample encode an identical CDR3. The rearrangement joins TRBV27 to TRBJ2-7; D may be TRBD2 (5 bases). CDR1 is MNHEY, CDR2 SMNVEV, per germline (reference sequence). The CDR3 loop spans 14 amino acids. Trimming stripped 2 bases from V and 2 bases from J, with 10 bases between. The chain's CDR3 is CASSLGGSPYEQYF. The CDR3 nucleotides read TGTGCCAGCAGTTTAGGTGGGAGCCCCTACGAGCAGTACTTC.

Remarks on this clone: Within the sample, other DNA sequences also encode this same CDR3. This chain connects TRBV25-1 to TRBJ2-7; D is unclear. V was cut by 4 bases and J by 1 base, with 5 bases left in between. Germline values: CDR1 MGHDK, CDR2 SYGVNS. The CDR3 runs 12 residues. As DNA, the CDR3 is TGTGCCAGCAGTGTCAGTTCCTACGAGCAGTACTTC. It encodes CASSVSSYEQYF.

CDR3 coding DNA: TGTGCCAGCAGCTCTTTGAGGGGCTTCACCGGGGAGCTGTTTTTT. Translation gives CASSSLRGFTGELFF. This chain connects TRBV5-6 to TRBJ2-2; D could derive from TRBD1 or TRBD2 (5 bases each). Germline V lookup: CDR1 SGHDT, CDR2 YYEEEE. CDR3 length: 15 residues. V was pared by 3 bases and J by 4 bases, with 13 bases between. The full variable domain, in which reference TRBV5-6 and TRBJ2-2 provide the parts outside the CDR3, is DAGVTQSPTHLIKTRGQQVTLRCSPKSGHDTVSWYQQALGQGPQFIFQYYEEEERQRGNFPDRFSGHQFPNYSSELNVNALLLGDSALYLCASSSLRGFTGELFFGEGSRLTVL.

The chain couples TRBV19 to TRBJ2-7, with 8 bases matching TRBD1. The CDR3 is 14 amino acids. Germline CDR1 and CDR2: LNHDA and SQIVND (reference sequence). The V gene end was trimmed by 3 bases and the J gene end by 4 bases; junction bases not matched to a gene: 5. Here the CDR3 DNA reads TGTGCCAGTAGTATCCCAGGGGGCTTTTACGAGCAGTACTTC. Translated, it gives CASSIPGGFYEQYF.

The CDR3 region is CAISELSMNQPQHF. CDR3 nucleotide sequence: TGTGCCATCAGTGAGCTATCCATGAATCAGCCCCAGCATTTT. This rearrangement joins TRBV10-3 to TRBJ1-5; D not resolved. This CDR3 is built from 14 residues. The germline V gene encodes CDR1 ENHRY and CDR2 SYGVKD. Deletions cut 2 bases from V and 4 bases from J, with 9 bases between.

Comments on this clone: A much larger clonotype is one base distant, so this may be a read error. Other DNA sequences in this sample translate to the same CDR3. The J gene is TRBJ2-2, the V gene TRBV9, with D unclear. Trimming pared 1 base from V and 6 bases from J, leaving 4 bases between. This CDR3 spans 12 amino acids. Germline V gene data show CDR1 as SGDLS and CDR2 as YYNGEE. The chain's CDR3 is CASSVNPGELFF. The CDR3 coding sequence is TGTGCCAGCAGCGTAAACCCCGGGGAGCTGTTTTTT. Using reference TRBV9 and TRBJ2-2 for the parts outside the CDR3, the full variable domain is DSGVTQTPKHLITATGQRVTLRCSPRSGDLSVYWYQQSLDQGLQFLIQYYNGEERAKGNILERFSAQQFPDLHSELNLSSLELGDSALYFCASSVNPGELFFGEGSRLTVL.

The gene calls are TRBV2 and TRBJ2-3; TRBD2 aligns across 10 bases. The V and J ends lost 2 bases and 6 bases, in that order; junction bases with no gene match: 5. Germline lookup yields CDR1 SNHLY and CDR2 FYNNEI. The CDR3 consists of 15 residues. Here the CDR3 DNA reads TGTGCCAGCAGTGAATTGTGGACTAGCGGCGATACGCAGTATTTT. This encodes CASSELWTSGDTQYF.

The V call is TRBV27, the J call TRBJ1-4, with 10 bases identical to TRBD1. CDR1 and CDR2 (germline): MNHEY, SMNVEV (reference sequence). V was pared by 2 bases and J by 9 bases, with 3 bases of the junction left unmatched. The CDR3 is made up of 14 amino acids. CDR3 sequence reads: CASSLGTGEQKLFF. The CDR3 DNA reads TGTGCCAGCAGTTTAGGGACAGGGGAACAAAAACTGTTTTTT.

This chain connects TRBV7-8 to TRBJ2-6, with D unclear. The V end was cut by 5 bases, the J end by 1 base, with 18 bases between. The germline gives CDR1 SGHVS, CDR2 FQNEAQ. The CDR3 contains 18 residues. Here the CDR3 DNA reads TGTGCCAGCAGCCTTAGACGTCCGGGCCAGTCTGGGGCCAACGTCCTGACTTTC. This codes for CASSLRRPGQSGANVLTF.

The gene calls are TRBV7-9 and TRBJ1-1, with D hard to call. Germline V CDR1 and CDR2: SEHNR, FQNEAQ (reference sequence). With 1 base removed from V and 3 bases from J, the gap between germline ends came to 9 bases. The CDR3 length is 14 residues. CDR3 coding DNA: TGTGCCAGCAGCTTAGATCCGGTTCACACTGAAGCTTTCTTT. As protein: CASSLDPVHTEAFF.

The chain couples TRBV7-9 to TRBJ1-1, with 10 bases lining up with TRBD1. The CDR3 covers 15 residues. V lost 5 bases and J lost 3; bases outside the gene matches: 6. Germline CDR1 is SEHNR and CDR2 is FQNEAQ (reference sequence). The CDR3 DNA is TGTGCCAGCAGCACCGGGACAGGGGCGGACACTGAAGCTTTCTTT. Its translation is CASSTGTGADTEAFF.

This chain links TRBV13 with TRBJ2-7; D is unresolved. V lost 5 bases and J 6 bases, leaving 17 bases between the germline ends. The CDR3 runs 14 residues. The V gene's germline CDR1 is PRHDT and CDR2 FYEKMQ (reference sequence). This chain's CDR3 is CASSPQLKYVEQYF. In DNA form, the CDR3 reads TGTGCCAGCAGCCCCCAATTGAAGTATGTCGAGCAGTACTTC.